The 17 T cell receptor beta chains below come from one sample, sequenced in a study of blood T cell repertoires in COVID-19. Clones were sequenced by immunoSEQ multiplex PCR, and TCRdb holds only the in-frame ones, with some missing. Of over 200,000 clones listed, about 90% are singletons. The sequencing input was peripheral blood. The receptor source for this set is an older woman with acute or convalescent COVID-19.

The V and J genes are TRBV7-8 and TRBJ2-5; D not certain. V was pared by 6 bases and J by 5 bases, with 10 bases between. Germline V gene lookup returns CDR1 SGHVS and CDR2 FQNEAQ. The CDR3 is made up of 12 amino acids. Here the CDR3 reads CASSSSGETQYF. CDR3 nucleotide sequence: TGTGCCAGCAGTTCTAGTGGGGAGACCCAGTACTTC.

The chain joins TRBV19 to TRBJ1-3; D is unresolved. Germline V lookup: CDR1 LNHDA, CDR2 SQIVND (reference sequence). The V gene lost 7 bases and the J gene lost 0 bases, with 16 bases spanning the gap. The CDR3 is 16 residues long. The CDR3 nucleotides are TGTGCCAGTATGCACGAACAATGGTCCTCTGGAAACACCATATATTTT. As protein: CASMHEQWSSGNTIYF. Full variable domain (remainder filled in from reference TRBV19 and TRBJ1-3): DGGITQSPKYLFRKEGQNVTLSCEQNLNHDAMYWYRQDPGQGLRLIYYSQIVNDFQKGDIAEGYSVSREKKESFPLTVTSAQKNPTAFYLCASMHEQWSSGNTIYFGEGSWLTVV.

The chain employs TRBV3-1 (or the pseudogene TRBV3-2) and TRBJ2-4; tentatively, D is TRBD2 (5 bases). V was pared by 3 bases and J by 8 bases, with 11 bases between. Germline CDR1 reads LGHDT; CDR2 reads YNNKEL (reference sequence). This CDR3 region has 13 residues. This CDR3 reads CASSHQDSDIQYF. CDR3 nucleotides: TGTGCCAGCAGCCACCAGGACTCGGACATTCAGTACTTC.

Details on this clone: At the DNA level, this CDR3 is encoded by other sequences in the same sample as well. This chain joins TRBV18 and TRBJ1-2; 7 bases fit TRBD1. This CDR3 has 14 residues. Germline CDR1 reads KGHSH; CDR2 reads LQKENI. Germline trimming cut 2 bases from V and 4 bases from J; bases unmatched to any gene: 4. The CDR3 here is CASSPEGAGYGYTF. CDR3 DNA sequence: TGTGCCAGCTCACCAGAGGGGGCCGGCTATGGCTACACCTTC.

This clone was observed a few times. V and J are TRBV19 and TRBJ1-2, with 9 bases matching TRBD1. CDR3 length: 14 residues. Trimming cost V 6 bases and J 4 bases; bases outside gene matches: 6. Looked up from germline, CDR1 is LNHDA and CDR2 is SQIVND (reference sequence). This chain's CDR3 is CASRPPDRGYGYTF. CDR3 DNA: TGTGCCAGTAGACCCCCGGACAGGGGCTATGGCTACACCTTC.

This clone was observed a single time. The V and J genes are TRBV21-1 and TRBJ2-1; the table calls TRBD2, which could not be checked here. TRBV21-1 is classified as a pseudogene. This CDR3 contains 18 residues. The CDR3 sequence: CASSKGTKREGSYNEQFF. DNA of the CDR3: TGTGCCAGCAGCAAAGGTACGAAGCGGGAGGGGAGCTACAATGAGCAGTTCTTC.

The chain carries TRBV2 and TRBJ1-1; 7 bases match TRBD1. This CDR3 has 15 amino acids. CDR1 is SNHLY and CDR2 is FYNNEI in the germline V gene. V lost 5 bases to trimming and J lost 0 bases; unmatched junction nucleotides: 6. DNA for the CDR3: TGTGCCAGCAGTTCGCGACAGGGCCTGAACACTGAAGCTTTCTTT. This translates into CASSSRQGLNTEAFF.

The chain carries TRBV6-6 and TRBJ2-3, with 7 bases identical to TRBD2. This CDR3 has 16 amino acids. Per the germline V gene, CDR1 is MNHNY and CDR2 is SVGAGI (reference sequence). V trimming: 6 bases; J trimming: 1 base; junction bases outside the gene matches: 10. The CDR3 coding sequence is TGTGCCAGCAGCACTACCGGGGGGAGGGGCACAGATACGCAGTATTTT. Amino acid sequence: CASSTTGGRGTDTQYF.

This chain joins TRBV5-4 and TRBJ1-2; 9 bases agree with TRBD1. V lost 1 base, J lost 5 bases, and 6 bases stayed unmatched. This CDR3 has 15 amino acids. Per the germline V gene, CDR1 is SGHNT and CDR2 is YYREEE (reference sequence). This chain's CDR3 is CASSLLDRGRYGYTF. DNA for the CDR3: TGTGCCAGCAGCTTGTTGGACAGGGGACGGTATGGCTACACCTTC.

V usage is TRBV18 and J usage is TRBJ2-1, with TRBD2 identical over 8 bases. The CDR3 sequence is 16 residues long. From germline, CDR1 is KGHSH and CDR2 LQKENI. With 6 bases clipped from V and 0 bases from J, the junction kept 7 bases outside the gene matches. The CDR3 nucleotides read TGTGCCAGCTCCGCGGGGAGCGGGAGCTCCTACAATGAGCAGTTCTTC. Translated: CASSAGSGSSYNEQFF.

V usage is TRBV5-1 and J usage is TRBJ1-3, with 9 bases identical to TRBD1. CDR1 and CDR2 (germline): SGHRS, YFSETQ. After removal of 4 bases from V and 4 bases from J, the junction contained 6 bases not matched to a gene. CDR3 length: 15 residues. CDR3 residues: CASSLTGGGGNTIYF. The CDR3 coding sequence is TGCGCCAGCAGCCTGACAGGGGGAGGAGGAAACACCATATATTTT.

In its sample, this clone was seen once. This chain uses TRBV3-1 (or the pseudogene TRBV3-2) with TRBJ2-7; TRBD2 matches 8 bases. Germline CDR1 is LGHDT and CDR2 is YNNKEL (reference sequence). The CDR3 is 17 residues long. Germline trimming cut 2 bases from V and 2 bases from J; bases unmatched to any gene: 11. The CDR3 loop reads CASSQRWDGRAPYEQYF. The CDR3 DNA sequence: TGTGCCAGCAGCCAAAGATGGGACGGGAGGGCCCCCTACGAGCAGTACTTC.

In its sample, this clone was seen once. J is TRBJ1-2 and V is TRBV27; 10 bases line up with TRBD1. CDR3 size: 15 residues. Germline CDR1 and CDR2: MNHEY and SMNVEV (reference sequence). J was trimmed by 2 bases and V by 3 bases; bases with no gene match: 3. The CDR3 loop is CASSFGDRGNYGYTF. The CDR3 coding sequence is TGTGCCAGCAGTTTTGGGGACAGGGGAAACTATGGCTACACCTTC.

The chain is built from TRBV12-3 or TRBV12-4 and TRBJ2-3; D ambiguous. The CDR3 totals 12 residues. V was clipped by 1 base and J by 9 bases, with 8 bases between them. The CDR3 reads CASSLVRETQYF. CDR3 nucleotides: TGTGCCAGCAGTTTAGTGCGCGAAACGCAGTATTTT.

This clone was counted a single time. This chain uses TRBV30 with TRBJ1-6, with D unclear. V was clipped by 8 bases and J by 6 bases, with 14 bases between them. Germline values: CDR1 GTSNPN, CDR2 SVGIG (reference sequence). This CDR3 is built from 13 residues. The CDR3 DNA reads as TGTGCCCGGAAGGCGGGTTTTAATTCACCCCTCCACTTT. Amino acid sequence: CARKAGFNSPLHF. Based on the CDR3 plus reference TRBV30 and TRBJ1-6, the full variable domain is SQTIHQWPATLVQPVGSPLSLECTVEGTSNPNLYWYRQAAGRGLQLLFYSVGIGQISSEVPQNLSASRPQDRQFILSSKKLLLSDSGFYLCARKAGFNSPLHFGNGTRLTVT.

This chain joins TRBV18 and TRBJ2-5; D is possibly TRBD1 (7 bases). CDR1 is KGHSH and CDR2 is LQKENI in the germline V gene. The V and J ends lost 5 bases and 0 bases respectively, with 10 bases between them. The CDR3 length is 14 residues. In DNA form, the CDR3 reads TGTGCCAGCTCAGCGGGACAGAACCAAGAGACCCAGTACTTC. The encoded protein is CASSAGQNQETQYF.

V and J are TRBV3-1 (or the pseudogene TRBV3-2) and TRBJ2-4; D perhaps matches TRBD1 (7 bases). Germline CDR1 and CDR2: LGHDT and YNNKEL (reference sequence). The CDR3 spans 17 residues. Trimming stripped 1 base from V and 3 bases from J, with 16 bases between. The CDR3 sequence is CASSQVKTGTYKNIQYF. In DNA form, the CDR3 reads TGTGCCAGCAGCCAAGTAAAGACAGGGACTTACAAAAACATTCAGTACTTC.